This T cell receptor (beta chain) was found in a study of shared clonotypes between healthy human individuals. Background on the study: For every donor, three CD4 naive, three CD4 memory, two CD8 naive and one CD8 memory plates were used.

At deep level, the assay was performed. The repertoire was sequenced with immunoSEQ multiplex PCR; TCRdb's copy has only in-frame clones and lacks some. The sample records around 1.1 million clones, more than 75% being singletons. Germline lookup yields CDR1 SEHNR and CDR2 FQNEAQ (reference sequence). The CDR3 contains 15 residues. Trimming removed 1 base from V and 2 bases from J; junction bases left unmatched: 4. Material for sequencing was memory CD4+ T cells from PBMCs. The subset was: CD45RA-negative fraction. This sequence originates from a man between 18 and 35 years old in good health. Some clones in this sample may be carry-over from other donors' samples. The chain has TRBV7-9 and TRBJ2-5; 7 nucleotides line up with TRBD2. The CDR3 nucleotides read TGTGCCAGCAGCTTAGTGCCGGGGGGACAAGAGACCCAGTACTTC. This translates into CASSLVPGGQETQYF.